This paragraph covers one T cell receptor (beta chain) sequence. Under the authors' procedure: Using reference gene primer amplification, nucleated cell counts were estimated. The repertoire was sequenced with immunoSEQ multiplex PCR; TCRdb's copy has only in-frame clones and lacks some. V and J calls plus clone size are reproduced from that table; the DNA served to infer D and trimming. Of about 40,000 clones in the sample, roughly 83% were seen once. This entry belongs to a study of blood T cell repertoires in COVID-19. The length of the CDR3 is 14 residues. CDR1 is MDHEN, CDR2 SYDVKM, per germline. The V end lost 3 bases, the J end lost 6 bases, and 14 bases lay between the germline ends.

The clonotype comes from a woman aged 55-69 years with acute or convalescent COVID-19. The specimen sequenced was peripheral blood. This chain connects TRBV28 to TRBJ1-2; D remains ambiguous. The CDR3 protein is CASSFGVRPDGYTF. For the CDR3, the DNA is TGTGCCAGCAGTTTCGGGGTCCGGCCCGATGGCTACACCTTC.